The clone carrying this TCR beta chain has just one count. Its target is unknown. This may come from a read error, since a much larger clone is one base off. The data were obtained in a study of tumor and adjacent non-tumor tissue in lung cancer. Across the whole study: The patients, 10 men and roughly 5 women, were roughly 30 to 76 with stage I to III disease. Samples averaged roughly 4.4 million productive TCRbeta reads each. Study-wide results and limits: Patients with more diverse tumor TCRs had worse survival. Top 100 clones took a larger repertoire share in normal lung.

The length of the CDR3 is 11 residues. Germline V gene lookup returns CDR1 DFQATT and CDR2 SNEGSKA (reference sequence). RNA was extracted from bulk tissue without any cell sorting. A modified ARM-PCR protocol with three rounds of nested PCR amplified TCRbeta. TCRdb ran MiXCR on the multiplex PCR reads and lists one entry per CDR3 protein. The repertoire has approximately 86,000 distinct CDR3 sequences, around 70% of them found once; the top ten carry 8% to 9.5%. This chain uses TRBV20-1 with TRBJ2-3; D gene uncertain. Sequenced: lung tumor tissue. The TCR sequence derives from a woman aged 40 to 55 with non-small cell lung cancer. The CDR3 nucleotides read TGCAGTGCTAGGCCCACAGATAGGCAGTATTTT. Translation: CSARPTDRQYF.